What follows are 7 T cell receptor beta chains derived from one specimen sequenced in a study of T cells in Graves' hyperthyroidism and ophthalmopathy. Amplification yielded TCR beta CDR3 regions, with RNA transcripts as the source. A set of HTBI primers served as the primers for a first-round RT-PCR of the TCR CDR3. Using its own MiXCR run on the multiplex PCR reads, TCRdb lists one record per CDR3 protein. The sample has hundreds of thousands of distinct CDR3 sequences, roughly 14% seen once; the top ten hold 3.5% to 4.5%. The sequenced sample was blood. The receptors stem from a woman in her forties with Graves' ophthalmopathy.

This clonotype was detected ten times or more. This chain uses TRBV5-5 with TRBJ1-1, with TRBD1 matching 7 bases. The CDR3 consists of 15 residues. Trimming took 0 bases from V and 8 from J; bases not matched to a gene: 10. Germline V CDR1 and CDR2: SGHKS, YYEKEE (reference sequence). CDR3 sequence (DNA): TGTGCCAGCAGCTTGGTACCGGGACAGATGGTGGAAGCTTTCTTT. This sequence encodes CASSLVPGQMVEAFF. The whole variable domain, filled in from reference TRBV5-5 and TRBJ1-1, reads DAGVTQSPTHLIKTRGQQVTLRCSPISGHKSVSWYQQVLGQGPQFIFQYYEKEERGRGNFPDRFSARQFPNYSSELNVNALLLGDSALYLCASSLVPGQMVEAFFGQGTRLTVV.

The table lists this clonotype with a few counts. This chain joins TRBV30 and TRBJ1-5, with TRBD1 identical over 10 bases. The V gene's germline CDR1 is GTSNPN and CDR2 SVGIG (reference sequence). The trim removed 0 bases at V and 5 bases at J, leaving 7 bases unmatched. The CDR3 is made up of 16 amino acids. The CDR3 is CAWSVPGDRGDQPQHF. In nucleotides, the CDR3 is TGTGCCTGGAGTGTCCCTGGGGACAGGGGCGATCAGCCCCAGCATTTT. Variable domain in full (rest from reference TRBV30 and TRBJ1-5): SQTIHQWPATLVQPVGSPLSLECTVEGTSNPNLYWYRQAAGRGLQLLFYSVGIGQISSEVPQNLSASRPQDRQFILSSKKLLLSDSGFYLCAWSVPGDRGDQPQHFGDGTRLSIL.

The gene calls are TRBV6-5 and TRBJ1-2, with D uncertain. CDR1 is MNHEY and CDR2 is SVGAGI in the germline V gene. V lost 0 bases, J lost 7 bases, and 9 bases lay in between. This CDR3 is 13 amino acids long. In DNA form, the CDR3 reads TGTGCCAGCAGTTACTCGCCAAGCCTTGGCTACACCTTC. Translated, it gives CASSYSPSLGYTF.

This clonotype was observed many times. The chain uses TRBV7-8 and TRBJ2-7; 10 nucleotides match TRBD1. With 6 bases clipped from V and 4 bases from J, the junction kept 12 bases outside the gene matches. Germline CDR1 and CDR2: SGHVS and FQNEAQ. The CDR3 loop spans 16 amino acids. In DNA, the CDR3 is TGTGCCAGCAGTACTTACGGCCGGACAGGGGGTTACGAGCAGTACTTC. Translating it yields CASSTYGRTGGYEQYF.

This clonotype was counted many times. The J gene is TRBJ1-5, the V gene TRBV20-1; D unclear. Germline V lookup: CDR1 DFQATT, CDR2 SNEGSKA (reference sequence). Deletions cut 0 bases from V and 7 bases from J, with 19 bases between. The CDR3 runs to 16 residues. This CDR3 is CSARDSSHRTGQPQHF. CDR3 nucleotide sequence: TGCAGTGCTAGAGATTCCTCGCATCGTACCGGCCAGCCCCAGCATTTT.

V is TRBV10-3 and J is TRBJ1-1; D may be TRBD1 (6 bases). With 6 bases removed from V and 1 base from J, the gap between germline ends came to 12 bases. Germline values: CDR1 ENHRY, CDR2 SYGVKD. This CDR3 has 14 amino acids. As DNA, the CDR3 is TGTGCCATCAGACCGGGGGGCGAGAACACTGAAGCTTTCTTT. Its translation: CAIRPGGENTEAFF.

This clonotype was counted many times. V and J are TRBV19 and TRBJ1-1; perhaps TRBD1 as D (6 bases). Germline CDR1 LNHDA, CDR2 SQIVND (reference sequence). Trimming shortened V by 4 bases and J by 1 base, and 13 bases separated the two germline ends. The CDR3 has 15 amino acids. The CDR3 region is CASSRRGHRNTEAFF. Here the CDR3 DNA reads TGTGCCAGTAGTAGGAGGGGACACAGGAACACTGAAGCTTTCTTT.